The 15 T cell receptor beta chains below were found in one sample sequenced in a study of cytomegalovirus exposure and HLA in healthy donors (dated by TCRdb to about 2017). Libraries were constructed by the immunoSEQ multiplex PCR assay. For the multiplex PCR, a mixture combining 60 forward primers for TCR Vbeta segments and 13 reverse primers for TCR Jbeta segments was used. TCRdb provides this immuneACCESS table in a form limited to in-frame rearrangements. Some clones are lacking; in checked studies, under half of them reflect an unresolved V gene, and why the rest are absent is not known. Within this sample are over 85,000 clones, with around 77% of them counted one time only. In total, the top ten clones hold 0.57% of the sample. Source material: PBMCs. Receptor source: a man aged 30-40 years in good health and CMV-seronegative.

This clone was detected a few times. J is TRBJ1-1 and V is TRBV5-6; D call uncertain. From germline, CDR1 is SGHDT and CDR2 YYEEEE. CDR3 length equals 16 residues. Trimming removed 0 bases from V and 4 bases from J, with 16 bases in between. The CDR3 is CASSLETGGWSTEAFF. The CDR3 coding sequence is TGTGCCAGCAGCTTGGAAACGGGTGGATGGAGCACTGAAGCTTTCTTT.

The V and J genes are TRBV10-2 and TRBJ1-2, with D perhaps TRBD1 (6 bases). Per the germline V gene, CDR1 is WSHSY and CDR2 is SAAADI. The CDR3 is 13 amino acids. The V end was cut by 6 bases, the J end by 12 bases, with 20 bases between. DNA for the CDR3: TGCGCCAGCAGCGAAGGGCAGGGGTCCCTCGACACCTTC. Residues: CASSEGQGSLDTF.

The chain links TRBV29-1 to TRBJ1-5; D is undetermined. Trimming stripped 1 base from V and 6 bases from J, with 10 bases between. Germline V gene sequence: CDR1 SQVTM, CDR2 ANQGSEA. CDR3 length equals 13 residues. CDR3 amino acids: CSVEAIRGQPQHF. The CDR3 DNA follows: TGCAGCGTTGAAGCCATCCGGGGTCAGCCCCAGCATTTT.

The chain combines TRBV14 with TRBJ1-3; 7 bases align to TRBD1. V lost 4 bases, J lost 3 bases, and 3 bases stayed unmatched. CDR1 is SGHDN and CDR2 is FVKESK in the germline V gene. This CDR3 is 14 amino acids long. The CDR3 nucleotides are TGTGCCAGCAGCCGCGGGACAGATGGAAACACCATATATTTT. It codes for CASSRGTDGNTIYF.

This chain links TRBV19 with TRBJ1-1, with 8 bases that match TRBD1. Germline loops: CDR1 LNHDA, CDR2 SQIVND (reference sequence). The CDR3 is made up of 13 amino acids. V was clipped by 4 bases and J by 3 bases; unmatched bases: 1. The DNA of the CDR3 is TGTGCCAGTAGTACGGACAGGGACACTGAAGCTTTCTTT. It translates to CASSTDRDTEAFF.

The chain couples TRBV25-1 to TRBJ2-1; D perhaps matches TRBD1 (5 bases). CDR3 size: 15 residues. CDR1 and CDR2 (germline): MGHDK, SYGVNS. Trimming removed 0 bases at V and 4 bases at J, with 10 bases between. CDR3 nucleotides: TGTGCCAGCAGTGAATATTTTGACAGTTACAATGAGCAGTTCTTC. Its protein is CASSEYFDSYNEQFF.

The table lists this clone with a few counts. The gene calls are TRBV5-6 and TRBJ1-1; TRBD1 matches at 8 bases. Germline V gene sequence: CDR1 SGHDT, CDR2 YYEEEE. This CDR3 contains 14 residues. J gave up 1 base and V 5 bases, and 4 bases lay outside the gene matches. CDR3 sequence: CASSAGGRNTEAFF. The CDR3 DNA reads TGTGCCAGCAGTGCAGGGGGCCGGAACACTGAAGCTTTCTTT.

The chain carries TRBV27 and TRBJ2-1; D possibly corresponds to TRBD1 (6 bases). With 4 bases removed from V and 9 bases from J, the gap between germline ends came to 16 bases. Germline values: CDR1 MNHEY, CDR2 SMNVEV (reference sequence). This CDR3 contains 14 residues. This chain's CDR3 is CASSSSQGGGEQFF. The CDR3, as DNA: TGTGCCAGCAGTTCCTCACAGGGTGGCGGTGAGCAGTTCTTC.

The chain carries TRBV6-1 and TRBJ1-5, with unresolved D. Trimming took 8 bases from V and 4 from J, leaving 12 bases between them. Germline lookup yields CDR1 MNHNS and CDR2 SASEGT. There are 13 residues in the CDR3. This CDR3 reads CASESQVNQPQHF. CDR3 DNA sequence: TGTGCCAGCGAATCCCAGGTAAATCAGCCCCAGCATTTT.

The chain couples TRBV6-1 to TRBJ1-1; a possible D gene is TRBD1 (6 bases). This CDR3 has 15 amino acids. Germline assignment: CDR1 MNHNS and CDR2 SASEGT. V was cut by 5 bases and J by 4 bases, with 17 bases left in between. The CDR3 DNA follows: TGTGCCAGCAGTTGCCAACAGGGAGTCATCACTGAAGCTTTCTTT. Encoded protein: CASSCQQGVITEAFF.

V and J are TRBV5-6 and TRBJ2-1, with D perhaps matching TRBD1 (6 bases). V was shortened by 1 base and J by 0 bases, with 8 bases between the two germline ends. The CDR3 spans 15 residues. Germline-derived CDR1 and CDR2 are SGHDT and YYEEEE. CDR3 in DNA: TGTGCCAGCAGCTTGACAGGGAGCTCCTACAATGAGCAGTTCTTC. Protein sequence: CASSLTGSSYNEQFF.

The chain recombines TRBV11-2 with TRBJ2-1, with a weak D call TRBD2 (6 bases). The germline V and J ends were trimmed by 3 bases and 7 bases, with 13 bases remaining between them. The CDR3 covers 14 residues. CDR1 and CDR2 from the germline V gene are SGHAT and FQNNGV. The CDR3 loop reads CASSFGGIQNEQFF. For the CDR3, the DNA is TGTGCCAGCAGCTTTGGGGGGATTCAAAATGAGCAGTTCTTC.

The rearrangement uses TRBV19 and TRBJ1-5; possible D gene TRBD1, 6 bases. V lost 4 bases to trimming and J lost 4 bases, with 8 bases between them. The CDR3 consists of 13 residues. From germline, CDR1 is LNHDA and CDR2 SQIVND (reference sequence). This CDR3 reads CASSSRGNQPQHF. The CDR3 DNA reads TGTGCCAGTAGTAGCAGGGGTAATCAGCCCCAGCATTTT.

This clone has a handful of counts. The CDR3 here is CASSEGPGTEAFF. CDR3 DNA sequence: TGCGCCAGCTCAGAGGGTCCGGGCACTGAAGCTTTCTTT. This chain uses TRBV5-1 with TRBJ1-1; D not certain. The CDR3 consists of 13 residues. From germline, CDR1 is SGHRS and CDR2 YFSETQ. V was clipped by 7 bases and J by 4 bases, with 14 bases between them.

V and J are TRBV13 and TRBJ1-2; D is unresolved. V lost 5 bases and J lost 2, with 15 bases in between. The CDR3 loop spans 15 amino acids. The V gene's germline CDR1 is PRHDT and CDR2 FYEKMQ (reference sequence). This CDR3 is CASSPRRGGNYGYTF. CDR3 coding DNA: TGTGCCAGCAGCCCAAGACGGGGAGGGAACTATGGCTACACCTTC.